The 18 T cell receptor beta chains reported below all come from one sample, sequenced in a study of T cells in Graves' hyperthyroidism and ophthalmopathy. Template material for amplifying TCR beta CDR3 regions consisted of RNA transcripts. Using the HTBI primer set, a first-round RT-PCR was run on the TCR CDR3. TCRdb fed the multiplex PCR reads into MiXCR, producing one record per CDR3 protein. This table holds approximately 400,000 distinct CDR3 sequences, more than 13% found once. The sample consisted of blood. These receptor sequences come from a man between 50 and 59 years old with Graves' ophthalmopathy.

The chain has TRBV12-3 or TRBV12-4 and TRBJ2-1; 8 bases map to TRBD1. V lost 6 bases and J lost 8; bases outside the gene matches: 6. This CDR3 comprises 13 residues. CDR3: CASRSDRAHEQFF. The CDR3 DNA reads as TGTGCCAGCAGATCGGACAGGGCCCATGAGCAGTTCTTC.

V usage is TRBV20-1 and J usage is TRBJ2-4, with TRBD1 as a possible D gene (6 bases). CDR1 and CDR2 (germline): DFQATT, SNEGSKA (reference sequence). CDR3 size: 15 residues. V lost 4 bases and J 3 bases, leaving 16 bases between the germline ends. CDR3: CSATPLGADKNIQYF. The CDR3 nucleotides are TGCAGTGCTACCCCTCTGGGGGCGGACAAAAACATTCAGTACTTC.

The V gene is TRBV7-6, the J gene TRBJ1-4; a weak D match, TRBD1 (5 bases). This CDR3 is 15 amino acids long. CDR1 is SGHVS, CDR2 FNYEAQ, per germline. Trimming shortened V by 5 bases and J by 3 bases, and 13 bases separated the two germline ends. The CDR3, as DNA: TGTGCCAGCAGCAGATACGACAGACCTAATGAAAAACTGTTTTTT. Amino acids: CASSRYDRPNEKLFF.

Comment on this clonotype: One end of the junction varies from germline; a read error may be responsible. The genes are TRBV12-3 or TRBV12-4 and TRBJ1-4; 9 bases line up with TRBD1. The CDR3 has 17 residues. The CDR3 region has the DNA TGTGTCAGCAGCCTGGGACAGGGTGGTTCAACTAATGAAAAACTGTTTTTT. It codes for CVSSLGQGGSTNEKLFF.

This clonotype has at least ten counts. The chain carries TRBV18 and TRBJ2-1; D is unclear. Deletions cut 4 bases from V and 9 bases from J, with 16 bases between. CDR1 KGHSH and CDR2 LQKENI come from the germline V gene. The CDR3 totals 14 residues. The CDR3 is CASSLVAVRSEQFF. CDR3 bases: TGTGCCAGCTCACTAGTTGCCGTCAGGAGTGAGCAGTTCTTC.

This clonotype was observed a handful of times. The V gene is TRBV20-1, the J gene TRBJ1-1; D not resolved. Trimming removed 0 bases at V and 8 bases at J, with 1 base between. The V gene's germline CDR1 is DFQATT and CDR2 SNEGSKA (reference sequence). This CDR3 has 9 residues. The CDR3, as DNA: TGCAGTGCTAGAGAGGAAGCTTTCTTT. Translating it yields CSAREEAFF.

This clonotype was found a few times. This chain uses TRBV5-1 with TRBJ2-3; D tentatively fits TRBD1 or TRBD2 (5 bases each). There are 16 residues in the CDR3. Per the germline V gene, CDR1 is SGHRS and CDR2 is YFSETQ. Trimming pared 3 bases from V and 1 base from J, leaving 15 bases between. As DNA, the CDR3 is TGCGCCAGCAGCTGGCTGAGGGACGCAGGCACAGATACGCAGTATTTT. It codes for CASSWLRDAGTDTQYF.

This clonotype was counted many times. CDR3 DNA sequence: TGTGCCAGCAGCCCAGCCGGAGGCGGGAGTTTCTATGAGCAGTTCTTC. It specifies CASSPAGGGSFYEQFF. The chain recombines TRBV14 with TRBJ2-1; TRBD2 agrees at 7 bases. Germline assignment: CDR1 SGHDN and CDR2 FVKESK. The CDR3 runs to 16 residues. Trimming cost V 4 bases and J 8 bases; bases outside gene matches: 14.

This clonotype was seen only a few times. The V call is TRBV24-1, the J call TRBJ2-3; D is ambiguous. V was trimmed by 0 bases and J by 4 bases, leaving 7 bases between them. The CDR3 has 14 residues. Germline values: CDR1 KGHDR, CDR2 SFDVKD. The CDR3 reads CATSDLGFSDTQYF. The DNA for the CDR3 is TGTGCCACCAGTGATTTGGGATTCTCAGATACGCAGTATTTT.

This clonotype has ten or more counts. The chain combines TRBV20-1 with TRBJ2-1, with TRBD2 matching 10 bases. Germline values: CDR1 DFQATT, CDR2 SNEGSKA (reference sequence). J lost 6 bases, V lost 5 bases, and 7 bases had no gene match. The CDR3 covers 14 residues. CDR3: CSARSGRASNEQFF. For the CDR3, the DNA is TGCAGTGCTCGGAGCGGGAGGGCCAGCAATGAGCAGTTCTTC.

This clonotype showed up many times. This chain joins TRBV6-2 or TRBV6-3 and TRBJ2-7; the match to TRBD1 covers 8 bases. Germline V gene data show CDR1 as MNHEY and CDR2 as SVGEGT. This CDR3 is 17 amino acids long. Losses at the gene ends were 2 bases for V and 1 base for J; bases not matched to a gene: 10. The CDR3 spells CASSYRNRDRISYEQYF. The CDR3 nucleotides are TGTGCCAGCAGTTACAGAAACCGGGACAGGATATCCTACGAGCAGTACTTC.

This clonotype was seen repeatedly, ten times or more. The chain carries TRBV5-1 and TRBJ2-1; D uncertain. V lost 2 bases to trimming and J lost 3 bases, with 12 bases between them. The germline gives CDR1 SGHRS, CDR2 YFSETQ. This CDR3 spans 15 amino acids. This CDR3 is CASSFTSSGYNEQFF. The CDR3 DNA follows: TGCGCCAGCAGCTTTACATCGTCAGGCTACAATGAGCAGTTCTTC.

There are a few counts of this clonotype. The chain's CDR3 is CSVATSFPYEQYF. The CDR3 DNA reads TGCAGCGTTGCGACTAGTTTTCCCTACGAGCAGTACTTC. The V call is TRBV29-1, the J call TRBJ2-7; possible D gene TRBD2, 6 bases. Trimming stripped 4 bases from V and 2 bases from J, with 12 bases between. The CDR3 consists of 13 residues. Germline CDR1 SQVTM, CDR2 ANQGSEA.

This clonotype was detected ten times or more. This chain links TRBV20-1 with TRBJ1-1, with TRBD1 identical over 7 bases. CDR3 length: 15 residues. In germline, CDR1 is DFQATT, CDR2 SNEGSKA (reference sequence). V was pared by 0 bases and J by 1 base, with 5 bases of the junction left unmatched. Here the CDR3 DNA reads TGCAGTGCTAGAGATTCCGGGACAGAGAACACTGAAGCTTTCTTT. Residues: CSARDSGTENTEAFF.

The sample holds a few counts of this clonotype. V and J are TRBV9 and TRBJ2-3; 7 nucleotides match TRBD2. V was pared by 3 bases and J by 5 bases, with 18 bases of the junction left unmatched. Germline lookup yields CDR1 SGDLS and CDR2 YYNGEE. This CDR3 is built from 18 residues. The CDR3 reads CASSASRQQSGKGDTQYF. CDR3 nucleotides: TGTGCCAGCAGCGCCTCGAGACAGCAGAGCGGGAAAGGAGATACGCAGTATTTT.

This clonotype appeared many times. The rearrangement joins TRBV20-1 to TRBJ2-5; D not resolved. The V end lost 6 bases, the J end lost 3 bases, and 11 bases lay between the germline ends. Per the germline V gene, CDR1 is DFQATT and CDR2 is SNEGSKA (reference sequence). The CDR3 consists of 12 residues. The DNA of the CDR3 is TGCAGTGCCCACCTCCCTGAAGAGACCCAGTACTTC. Its translation: CSAHLPEETQYF.

This clonotype was picked up one time. A much larger clone differs from this one at a single base, so this may be a read error. The chain is built from TRBV20-1 and TRBJ2-1; 8 nucleotides match TRBD2. The CDR3 has 14 amino acids. Trimming cost V 3 bases and J 4 bases; bases outside gene matches: 5. The germline V gene encodes CDR1 DFQATT and CDR2 SNEGSKA (reference sequence). The CDR3 loop is CSARLVAGYNEQFF. CDR3 in DNA: TGCAGTGCTAGGTTGGTAGCGGGGTACAATGAGCAGTTCTTC.

This clonotype was picked up many times. The genes are TRBV10-1 and TRBJ2-5; D may be TRBD2 (5 bases). The germline CDR1 and CDR2 sequences are WNHNN and SYGVQD (reference sequence). This CDR3 region has 13 residues. The germline V and J ends were trimmed by 5 bases and 3 bases, with 10 bases remaining between them. The CDR3 is CASSWRREETQYF. CDR3 coding DNA: TGCGCCAGCAGTTGGAGGCGGGAAGAGACCCAGTACTTC.